Shown below are 21 T cell receptor beta chains from a single sample sequenced in a study of OX40 agonist ivuxolimab in advanced cancers. Some clones are missing from TCRdb's copy, which holds only in-frame ones; the method was immunoSEQ multiplex PCR. The sample has around 68,000 clones, 86% seen once. The source was CD4+ or CD8+ T cells sorted from blood, collected in a trial of the OX40 agonist ivuxolimab. All receptors derive from an adult with an advanced solid tumor such as melanoma, head and neck, liver or kidney cancer.

The rearrangement uses TRBV5-4 and TRBJ1-1; unclear D gene. Per germline, CDR1 SGHNT and CDR2 YYREEE (reference sequence). The CDR3 runs to 14 residues. The V gene lost 4 bases and the J gene lost 4 bases, with 14 bases spanning the gap. The CDR3 DNA reads TGTGCCAGCAGCAAGACACCGTGGGGCACTGAAGCTTTCTTT. Translated: CASSKTPWGTEAFF.

This CDR3 is CASGLKYGYTF. The DNA for the CDR3 is TGTGCCAGCGGACTCAAGTATGGCTACACCTTC. V is TRBV28 and J is TRBJ1-2, with D unresolved. Germline values: CDR1 MDHEN, CDR2 SYDVKM. This CDR3 region has 11 residues. V was clipped by 8 bases and J by 5 bases, with 9 bases between them.

The chain combines TRBV5-1 with TRBJ2-3; no clear D. V lost 4 bases and J lost 0, with 12 bases in between. Germline-derived CDR1 and CDR2 are SGHRS and YFSETQ. CDR3 length: 15 residues. The CDR3 bases are TGCGCCAGCAGCCTGGCGGCTTCTAGCACAGATACGCAGTATTTT. This translates into CASSLAASSTDTQYF.

This clone showed up just once. The chain has TRBV28 and TRBJ2-1; no firm D call. Deletions cut 3 bases from V and 7 bases from J, with 13 bases between. The V gene's germline CDR1 is MDHEN and CDR2 SYDVKM. This CDR3 is 14 amino acids long. The CDR3: CASSFGRVVNEQFF. The DNA for the CDR3 is TGTGCCAGCAGTTTCGGTAGGGTGGTGAATGAGCAGTTCTTC.

For the CDR3, the DNA is TGTGCCAGCAGTTCAGGATTCACTGAAGCTTTCTTT. This sequence encodes CASSSGFTEAFF. The V gene is TRBV6-5, the J gene TRBJ1-1; D unresolved. The CDR3 is made up of 12 amino acids. Between the trimmed V and J ends, which lost 4 bases and 4 bases, there was a span of 7 bases. The germline CDR1 and CDR2 sequences are MNHEY and SVGAGI.

V usage is TRBV30 and J usage is TRBJ1-5, with 10 positions matching TRBD1. The CDR3 spans 16 residues. The V segment lost 4 bases and the J segment 7 bases; nucleotides outside the gene matches: 13. Germline-derived CDR1 and CDR2 are GTSNPN and SVGIG (reference sequence). CDR3 amino acids: CAWTSAGTGAGQPQHF. CDR3 DNA: TGTGCCTGGACCTCGGCTGGGACAGGGGCAGGACAGCCCCAGCATTTT.

The J gene is TRBJ1-2, the V gene TRBV30; tentative D call: TRBD1 (5 bases). CDR3 length: 12 amino acids. CDR1 is GTSNPN and CDR2 is SVGIG in the germline V gene (reference sequence). V lost 6 bases to trimming and J lost 3 bases, with 11 bases between them. CDR3 residues: CACPKGYYGYTF. For the CDR3, the DNA is TGTGCCTGTCCCAAGGGGTACTATGGCTACACCTTC. The whole variable domain, remainder taken from reference TRBV30 and TRBJ1-2, is SQTIHQWPATLVQPVGSPLSLECTVEGTSNPNLYWYRQAAGRGLQLLFYSVGIGQISSEVPQNLSASRPQDRQFILSSKKLLLSDSGFYLCACPKGYYGYTFGSGTRLTVV.

V usage is TRBV5-1 and J usage is TRBJ2-7; no clear D gene. Germline CDR1 is SGHRS and CDR2 is YFSETQ. V lost 4 bases and J lost 2, with 13 bases in between. This CDR3 comprises 14 residues. The CDR3 DNA sequence: TGCGCCAGCAGCCCCGACAACTACCCCTACGAGCAGTACTTC. The encoded protein is CASSPDNYPYEQYF.

The chain uses TRBV7-3 and TRBJ2-2, with D unclear. CDR1 is SGHTA and CDR2 is FQGTGA in the germline V gene. V lost 4 bases and J lost 3, with 18 bases in between. This CDR3 is built from 17 residues. CDR3 DNA: TGTGCCAGCAGCTCAGAGCGACCCGGCGGTTACACCGGGGAGCTGTTTTTT. Its protein product is CASSSERPGGYTGELFF.

V usage is TRBV11-1 and J usage is TRBJ2-2, with a tentative D call TRBD2 (5 bases). The CDR3 totals 16 residues. Germline CDR1 is SGHAT and CDR2 is FQDESV (reference sequence). Trimming removed 3 bases from V and 2 bases from J, with 13 bases in between. The CDR3 protein is CASSFGLPPNTGELFF. The CDR3 nucleotides are TGTGCCAGCAGCTTCGGACTTCCCCCCAACACCGGGGAGCTGTTTTTT.

The chain joins TRBV6-6 to TRBJ2-7; TRBD2 aligns across 7 bases. V lost 8 bases to trimming and J lost 7 bases; unmatched junction nucleotides: 20. This CDR3 region has 16 residues. Per germline, CDR1 MNHNY and CDR2 SVGAGI (reference sequence). The DNA of the CDR3 is TGTGCCAGCCGATTTCAGGGCGGGAGTGCCTTACAGGAGCAGTACTTC. The encoded protein is CASRFQGGSALQEQYF.

V is TRBV11-2 and J is TRBJ1-4, with D hard to call. Trimming cost V 0 bases and J 8 bases, with 7 bases left between them. CDR1 SGHAT and CDR2 FQNNGV come from the germline V gene. The CDR3 is 13 residues long. The CDR3 DNA reads TGTGCCAGCAGCTTAGACAGGTCGGAAAAACTGTTTTTT. Translated, it gives CASSLDRSEKLFF.

The V and J genes are TRBV29-1 and TRBJ1-5; a weak D match, TRBD1 (5 bases). The CDR3 length is 14 residues. Per the germline V gene, CDR1 is SQVTM and CDR2 is ANQGSEA. The V and J ends lost 3 bases and 2 bases respectively, with 11 bases between them. CDR3 nucleotide sequence: TGCAGCGTTGAGGGGGGATCGGGCAATCAGCCCCAGCATTTT. Translating it yields CSVEGGSGNQPQHF. The entire variable domain, with the rest obtained from reference TRBV29-1 and TRBJ1-5, is as follows: SAVISQKPSRDICQRGTSLTIQCQVDSQVTMMFWYRQQPGQSLTLIATANQGSEATYESGFVIDKFPISRPNLTFSTLTVSNMSPEDSSIYLCSVEGGSGNQPQHFGDGTRLSIL.

Here the CDR3 DNA reads TGTGCCAGTAGTACCTCGGGACAGGTTTACTCACCCCTCCACTTT. Amino acids: CASSTSGQVYSPLHF. This chain uses TRBV19 with TRBJ1-6; the match to TRBD1 covers 8 bases. CDR1 is LNHDA and CDR2 is SQIVND in the germline V gene (reference sequence). The CDR3 sequence is 15 residues long. After removal of 4 bases from V and 10 bases from J, the junction contained 9 bases not matched to a gene.

The rearrangement uses TRBV18 and TRBJ2-2, with D perhaps matching TRBD1 or TRBD2 (5 bases each). The V end lost 4 bases, the J end lost 5 bases, and 11 bases lay between the germline ends. The CDR3 is 14 residues long. The germline V gene encodes CDR1 KGHSH and CDR2 LQKENI. The CDR3 loop reads CASSRPEGTGELFF. The DNA of the CDR3 is TGTGCCAGCTCACGGCCCGAGGGGACCGGGGAGCTGTTTTTT.

This chain links TRBV9 with TRBJ2-3; TRBD1 might be the D (6 bases). Trimming stripped 2 bases from V and 2 bases from J, with 9 bases between. The CDR3 is 14 amino acids. Germline values: CDR1 SGDLS, CDR2 YYNGEE. CDR3 residues: CASSVRDNTDTQYF. CDR3 sequence (DNA): TGTGCCAGCAGCGTCCGGGACAACACAGATACGCAGTATTTT.

The V and J genes are TRBV6-1 and TRBJ1-1, with D unclear. The CDR3 contains 12 residues. The ends were cut back, 1 base at V and 7 bases at J, with 7 bases in the middle. Germline lookup yields CDR1 MNHNS and CDR2 SASEGT. CDR3 in DNA: TGTGCCAGCAGTGAAGTGGGCTATGAAGCTTTCTTT. This codes for CASSEVGYEAFF.

The chain combines TRBV2 with TRBJ2-5; D tentatively fits TRBD1 or TRBD2 (5 bases each). The CDR3 spans 12 residues. Between the trimmed V and J ends, which lost 8 bases and 4 bases, there was a span of 11 bases. Germline-derived CDR1 and CDR2 are SNHLY and FYNNEI. The CDR3 DNA is TGTGCCAGCGGGGGACGGCGAGAGACCCAGTACTTC. Translation: CASGGRRETQYF.

The chain recombines TRBV6-1 with TRBJ1-1; 7 nucleotides agree with TRBD1. Germline V CDR1 and CDR2: MNHNS, SASEGT. After removal of 4 bases from V and 1 base from J, the junction contained 3 bases not matched to a gene. The CDR3 extends over 14 amino acids. DNA of the CDR3: TGTGCCAGCAGTGTCCGGGACAGGAACACTGAAGCTTTCTTT. It specifies CASSVRDRNTEAFF.

The rearrangement joins TRBV28 to TRBJ1-2; 9 bases agree with TRBD1. This CDR3 is built from 15 residues. CDR1 is MDHEN, CDR2 SYDVKM, per germline. Unmatched junction bases numbered 8, after V lost 3 bases and J lost 6 bases. The CDR3 DNA reads as TGTGCCAGCAGTTTCTGGACAGGGGAAGGTCATGGCTACACCTTC. Encoded protein: CASSFWTGEGHGYTF.

The chain combines TRBV5-1 with TRBJ2-5; D could derive from TRBD1 or TRBD2 (5 bases each). Deletions cut 5 bases from V and 5 bases from J, with 16 bases between. In germline, CDR1 is SGHRS, CDR2 YFSETQ. The CDR3 length is 14 residues. The CDR3 sequence: CASSPEVGEETQYF. CDR3 DNA: TGCGCCAGCAGTCCAGAGGTGGGGGAGGAGACCCAGTACTTC.